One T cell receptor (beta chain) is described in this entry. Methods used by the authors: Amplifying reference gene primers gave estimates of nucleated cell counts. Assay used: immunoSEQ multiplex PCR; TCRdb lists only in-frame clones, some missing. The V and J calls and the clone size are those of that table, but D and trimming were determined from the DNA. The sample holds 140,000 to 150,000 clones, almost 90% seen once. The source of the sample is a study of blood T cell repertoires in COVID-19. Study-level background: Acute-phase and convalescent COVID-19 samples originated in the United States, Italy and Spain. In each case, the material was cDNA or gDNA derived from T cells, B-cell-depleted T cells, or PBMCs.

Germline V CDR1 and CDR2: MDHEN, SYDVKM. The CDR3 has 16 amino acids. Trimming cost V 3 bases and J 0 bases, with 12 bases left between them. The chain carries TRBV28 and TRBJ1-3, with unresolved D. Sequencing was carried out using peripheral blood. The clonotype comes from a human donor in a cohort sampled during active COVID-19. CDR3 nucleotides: TGTGCCAGCAGTTTCCCGACACCAAACTCTGGAAACACCATATATTTT. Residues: CASSFPTPNSGNTIYF. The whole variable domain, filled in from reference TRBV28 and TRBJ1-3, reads DVKVTQSSRYLVKRTGEKVFLECVQDMDHENMFWYRQDPGLGLRLIYFSYDVKMKEKGDIPEGYSVSREKKERFSLILESASTNQTSMYLCASSFPTPNSGNTIYFGEGSWLTVV.